Sequencing of this T cell receptor beta chain was carried out in a study of cytomegalovirus exposure and HLA in healthy donors. The study, taken as a whole, reports: Donor immune exposure was known only as CMV serostatus. A likely sequencing artifact accounted for one observed cluster of highly shared sequence variants. Later analysis showed TCR association rates varying by HLA locus, highest for DRB1 and lowest for HLA-C.

As to this clone: The antigen remains undetermined.

There are 16 residues in the CDR3. CDR1 LGHNA and CDR2 YNFKEQ come from the germline V gene. V was cut by 4 bases and J by 0 bases, with 10 bases left in between. PCR amplification relied on 60 Vbeta primers (plus 13 Jbeta primers). Some clones are missing from TCRdb's copy, which holds only in-frame ones; the method was immunoSEQ multiplex PCR. This table has about 190,000 clones, 65% to 80% appearing once. The sequence derives from a man aged 30-40 years in good health and CMV-seropositive. The source material was PBMCs. The chain combines TRBV4-2 with TRBJ2-6; the D is unclear. In DNA, the CDR3 is TGTGCCAGCAGCCCAGAGCTGAGCTCTGGGGCCAACGTCCTGACTTTC. Protein: CASSPELSSGANVLTF.